These T cell receptor beta chains were read from a single sample in a study of blood T cell repertoires in COVID-19. Clones were sequenced by immunoSEQ multiplex PCR, and TCRdb holds only the in-frame ones, with some missing. The sample has approximately 150,000 clones, 85% to 90% seen once. Sequencing was done on a sample of peripheral blood. The receptor set was obtained from a man in his fifties with active or convalescent COVID-19. Both conserved end residues are part of each CDR3.

CDR3aa: CASSYAGSNQPQHF
v_gene: TRBV6-2/TRBV6-3
j_gene: TRBJ1-5

CDR3aa: CASSHQYSGQANTLWEKLFF
v_gene: TRBV4-2
j_gene: TRBJ1-4

CDR3aa: CASSEPRGGAGGTQYF
v_gene: TRBV25-1
j_gene: TRBJ2-5

CDR3aa: CASSQGAGNYGYTF
v_gene: TRBV9
j_gene: TRBJ1-2

CDR3aa: CASSVYSLSGPNTGELFF
v_gene: TRBV9
j_gene: TRBJ2-2

CDR3aa: CASNPLAGGSSTDTQYF
v_gene: TRBV10-3
j_gene: TRBJ2-3

CDR3aa: CASSVGGGGRIYEQYF
v_gene: TRBV9
j_gene: TRBJ2-7

CDR3aa: CASSPPSTGGFAEAFF
v_gene: TRBV18
j_gene: TRBJ1-1

CDR3aa: CASQAFSGNTIYF
v_gene: TRBV10-1
j_gene: TRBJ1-3

CDR3aa: CASSLPLDRPGDTQYF
v_gene: TRBV6-2/TRBV6-3
j_gene: TRBJ2-3

CDR3aa: CATTEAGTQVGPQHF
v_gene: TRBV15
j_gene: TRBJ1-5

CDR3aa: CASKAGGNQPQHF
v_gene: TRBV28
j_gene: TRBJ1-5

CDR3aa: CASSIGGGTRLSNQPQHF
v_gene: TRBV19
j_gene: TRBJ1-5

CDR3aa: CASTPDRGNYGYTF
v_gene: TRBV19
j_gene: TRBJ1-2

CDR3aa: CATSRETTGTGNAPLHF
v_gene: TRBV15
j_gene: TRBJ1-6

CDR3aa: CASSLAWTLNTEAFF
v_gene: TRBV7-6
j_gene: TRBJ1-1